This T cell receptor beta chain was obtained from a study of blood T cells in healthy people across ages (dated by TCRdb to 2015 to 2017). About the full investigation: Template switching captured roughly one uniquely barcoded TCR beta cDNA molecule per two T cells in model experiments. Using deep sequencing normalized with unique cDNA molecular identifiers, the study measured how TCR beta repertoire diversity changes with age. The donors were divided into four age groups: young (average around 17 years), middle-aged (approximately 42), aged (approximately 62) and long-lived (about 90). To avoid experimental bias, donors of different ages were distributed randomly across sequencing lanes. Using the same blood draw, the study looked at two additional independent replicas of 1 million unique cDNA reads for two donors, one aged 18 to 29 and the other aged 80 or older. Findings and caveats that apply to the study as a whole: Total diversity estimates from one million sequenced T cells were considered lower bounds and underestimates. The percentage of naive T cells measured by flow cytometry correlated strongly with observed TCR beta diversity. Because donor CMV infection status was unknown, age-related changes in expanded clonotypes were potentially confounded. Observed TCR beta diversity per million T cells fell roughly linearly with age, and a significant reduction was already apparent by age about 43. The long-lived group showed more naive CD4+ T cells, fewer expanded clones and increased TCR diversity than the aged group, suggesting age selection. Conclusive comparison of naive and antigen-experienced compartments was prevented by the profiling of bulk unsorted PBMCs.

This clonotype was seen a handful of times. Its antigen remains unidentified. Base qualities are not provided; no much larger clone lies one nucleotide away. After removal of 5 bases from V and 6 bases from J, the junction retains 9 bases not matched to a gene. Reading from cysteine to phenylalanine, the CDR3 counts 13 amino acids. The CDR3 DNA has 39 bases and is translated from base 1. The germline V gene sets CDR1 to SQVTM and CDR2 to ANQGSEA. Donors were under 40 systemically healthy Caucasian individuals from Russia aged roughly 6 to 95 years. Around 10 milliliters of peripheral blood were collected from each donor into EDTA-treated Vacutainer tubes. Ficoll-Paque density-gradient centrifugation was used to isolate PBMCs, with at least 6.5 million per sample. Trizol reagent was used to extract total RNA from PBMCs, with at least 5 micrograms per sample. The percentages of naive CD45RAhigh/CD27high T cells were determined by flow cytometry on a PBMC aliquot from every donor.

The library was built by means of 5' RACE. Sequencing was performed on an Illumina HiSeq 2500. A second PCR of about 7 to 12 cycles was performed with a sample-barcoded 5' primer and a J-beta primer mix. A unique molecular identifier was introduced onto each TCR beta cDNA molecule by a template-switch 5' adaptor carrying 12 random nucleotides. Each sample yielded at least 2.5 million CDR3-containing paired-end reads. First-strand cDNA synthesis was performed from all RNA using the Mint cDNA synthesis kit, with priming by a TRBC-specific oligonucleotide. After uracil-DNA glycosylase treatment, a first 18-cycle PCR used universal primers M1SS and BC2_uni_R on all cDNA. In the original analysis: Each sample was normalized by randomly selecting 1 million high-quality reads, each carrying a distinct molecular identifier. Reads sharing molecular identifiers were discarded rather than binned into consensus sequences. MiTCR, set to a Q25 quality threshold and the strictest error-elimination algorithm, was used for CDR3 identification, clonotype clustering and error correction. A nonparametric unseen species model using Euler transformation provided a lower-bound estimate of total TCR beta diversity. TCRdb's own reprocessing of the public reads used fastp at Q25 and MiXCR and kept productive beta chains. Entries are consolidated by CDR3 protein sequence, retaining the most common genes and DNA. The V and J calls and clone size come from TCRdb's table, not from the authors' own analysis. The sample table records 800,000 to 1,000,000 distinct CDR3 sequences; about 48% of these occur just once. The top ten clonotypes cover 10% to 15% of the sample.

This receptor was identified in a man aged 25 to 40 in good health. The specimen sequenced was blood. The rearrangement combines TRBV29-1 with TRBJ2-7, with TRBD2 identical over 8 junction bases. The CDR3 in this case is CSVYNGRGGEQYF. The sequenced DNA is TGCAGCGTTTACAACGGTCGGGGGGGCGAGCAGTACTTC.